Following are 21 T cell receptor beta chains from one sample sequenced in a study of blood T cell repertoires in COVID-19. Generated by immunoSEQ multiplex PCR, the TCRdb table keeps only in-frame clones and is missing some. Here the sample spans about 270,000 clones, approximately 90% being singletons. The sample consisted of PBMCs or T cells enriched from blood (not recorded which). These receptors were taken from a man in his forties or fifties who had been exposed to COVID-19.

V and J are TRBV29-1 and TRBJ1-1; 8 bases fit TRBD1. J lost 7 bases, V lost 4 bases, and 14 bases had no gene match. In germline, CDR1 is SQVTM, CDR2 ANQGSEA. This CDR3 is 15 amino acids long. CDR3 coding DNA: TGCAGCGTTGTTCCTATCATGACAGGGGCTGTTGAAGCTTTCTTT. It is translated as CSVVPIMTGAVEAFF.

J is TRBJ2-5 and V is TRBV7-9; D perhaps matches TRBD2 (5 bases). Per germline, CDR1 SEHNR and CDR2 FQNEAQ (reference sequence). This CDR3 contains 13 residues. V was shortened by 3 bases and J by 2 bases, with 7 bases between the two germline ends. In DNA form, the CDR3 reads TGTGCCAGCAGCTTCTGGGAGCAAGAGACCCAGTACTTC. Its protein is CASSFWEQETQYF.

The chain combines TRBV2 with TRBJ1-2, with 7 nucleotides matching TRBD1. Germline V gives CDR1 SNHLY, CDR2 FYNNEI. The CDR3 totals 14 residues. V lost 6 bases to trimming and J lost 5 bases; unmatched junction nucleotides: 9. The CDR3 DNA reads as TGTGCCAGCAGCCCAAGGGGGCAGATGTATGGCTACACCTTC. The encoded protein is CASSPRGQMYGYTF.

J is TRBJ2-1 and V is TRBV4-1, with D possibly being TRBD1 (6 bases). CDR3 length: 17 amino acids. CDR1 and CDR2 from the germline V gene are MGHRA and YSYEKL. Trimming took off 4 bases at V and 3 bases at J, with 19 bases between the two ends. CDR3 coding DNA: TGCGCCAGCAGCCGGAATACAGGGCCTGGGAACTACAATGAGCAGTTCTTC. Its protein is CASSRNTGPGNYNEQFF.

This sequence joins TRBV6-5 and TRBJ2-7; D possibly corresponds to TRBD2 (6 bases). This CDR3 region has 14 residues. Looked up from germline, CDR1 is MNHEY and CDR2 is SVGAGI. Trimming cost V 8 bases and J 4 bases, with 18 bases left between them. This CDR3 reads CASGSAGRGYEQYF. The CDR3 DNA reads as TGTGCCAGCGGGTCGGCGGGACGAGGGTACGAGCAGTACTTC.

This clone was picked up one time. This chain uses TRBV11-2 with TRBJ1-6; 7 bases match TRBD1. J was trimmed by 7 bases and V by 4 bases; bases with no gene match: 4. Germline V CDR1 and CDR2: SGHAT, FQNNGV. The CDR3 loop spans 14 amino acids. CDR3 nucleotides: TGTGCCAGCAGCTCCAGGGGGGAGAATTCACCCCTCCACTTT. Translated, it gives CASSSRGENSPLHF.

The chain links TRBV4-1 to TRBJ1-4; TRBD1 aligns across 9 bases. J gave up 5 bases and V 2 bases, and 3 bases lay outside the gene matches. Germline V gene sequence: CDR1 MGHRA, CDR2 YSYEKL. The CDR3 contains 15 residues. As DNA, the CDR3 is TGCGCCAGCAGCCAAACCGGGACAGGGAATGAAAAACTGTTTTTT. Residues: CASSQTGTGNEKLFF.

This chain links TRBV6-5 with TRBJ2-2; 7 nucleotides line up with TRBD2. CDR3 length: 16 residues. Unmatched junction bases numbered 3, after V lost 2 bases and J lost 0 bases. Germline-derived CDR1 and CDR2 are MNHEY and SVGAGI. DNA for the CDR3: TGTGCCAGCAGTTACGCGGGGACTACGAACACCGGGGAGCTGTTTTTT. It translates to CASSYAGTTNTGELFF.

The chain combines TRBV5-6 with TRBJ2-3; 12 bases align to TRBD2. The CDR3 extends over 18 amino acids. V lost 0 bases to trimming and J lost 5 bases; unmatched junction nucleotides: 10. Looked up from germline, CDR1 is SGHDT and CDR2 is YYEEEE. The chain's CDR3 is CASSLGATSGRSIDTQYF. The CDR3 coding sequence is TGTGCCAGCAGCTTGGGGGCGACTAGCGGGAGAAGTATAGATACGCAGTATTTT. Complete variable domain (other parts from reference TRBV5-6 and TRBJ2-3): DAGVTQSPTHLIKTRGQQVTLRCSPKSGHDTVSWYQQALGQGPQFIFQYYEEEERQRGNFPDRFSGHQFPNYSSELNVNALLLGDSALYLCASSLGATSGRSIDTQYFGPGTRLTVL.

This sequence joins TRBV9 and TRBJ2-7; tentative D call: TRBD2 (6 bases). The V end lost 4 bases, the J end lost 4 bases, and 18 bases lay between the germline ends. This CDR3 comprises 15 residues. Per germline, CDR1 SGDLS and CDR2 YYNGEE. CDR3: CASSPRERVSYEQYF. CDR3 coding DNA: TGTGCCAGCAGCCCTCGGGAGCGGGTCTCGTACGAGCAGTACTTC.

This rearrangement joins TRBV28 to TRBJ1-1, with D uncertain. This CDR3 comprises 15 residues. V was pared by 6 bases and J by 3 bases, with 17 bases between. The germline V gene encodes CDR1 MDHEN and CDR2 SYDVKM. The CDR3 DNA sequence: TGTGCCAGCAGCCGCGAGCGGGGTTTTTACACTGAAGCTTTCTTT. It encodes CASSRERGFYTEAFF.

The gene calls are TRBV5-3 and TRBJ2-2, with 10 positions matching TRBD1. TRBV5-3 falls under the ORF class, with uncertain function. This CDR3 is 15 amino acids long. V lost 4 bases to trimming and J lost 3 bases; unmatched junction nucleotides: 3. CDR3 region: CARSGDRGDTGELFF. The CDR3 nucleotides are TGTGCCAGAAGCGGGGACAGGGGAGACACCGGGGAGCTGTTTTTT.

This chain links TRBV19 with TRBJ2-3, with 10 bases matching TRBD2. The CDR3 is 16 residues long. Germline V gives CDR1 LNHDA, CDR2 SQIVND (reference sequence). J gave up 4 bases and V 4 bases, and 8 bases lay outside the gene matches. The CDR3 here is CASSNRAGGAADTQYF. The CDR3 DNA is TGTGCCAGTAGTAACAGAGCGGGAGGGGCCGCAGATACGCAGTATTTT.

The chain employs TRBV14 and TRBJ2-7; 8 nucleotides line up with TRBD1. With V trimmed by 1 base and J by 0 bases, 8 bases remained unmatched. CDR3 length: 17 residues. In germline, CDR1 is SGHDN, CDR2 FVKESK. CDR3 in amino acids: CASSQADRGRPSYEQYF. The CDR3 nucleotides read TGTGCCAGCAGCCAAGCCGACAGGGGACGTCCCTCCTACGAGCAGTACTTC.

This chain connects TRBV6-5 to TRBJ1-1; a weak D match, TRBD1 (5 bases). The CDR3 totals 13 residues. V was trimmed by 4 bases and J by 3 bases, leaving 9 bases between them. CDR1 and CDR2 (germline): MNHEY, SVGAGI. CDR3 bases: TGTGCCAGCAGTTCGGAGACAGACACTGAAGCTTTCTTT. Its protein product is CASSSETDTEAFF.

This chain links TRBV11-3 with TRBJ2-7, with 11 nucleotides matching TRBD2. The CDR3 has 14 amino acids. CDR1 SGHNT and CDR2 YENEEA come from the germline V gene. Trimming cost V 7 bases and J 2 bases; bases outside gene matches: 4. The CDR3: CASTGTSGTYEQYF. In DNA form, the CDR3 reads TGTGCCAGCACCGGGACTAGCGGAACCTACGAGCAGTACTTC.

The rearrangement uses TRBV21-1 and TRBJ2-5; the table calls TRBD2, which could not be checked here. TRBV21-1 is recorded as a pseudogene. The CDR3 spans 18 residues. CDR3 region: CASSKNLPSWPCQETQYF. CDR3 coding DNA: TGTGCCAGCAGCAAAAATCTCCCTAGCTGGCCGTGCCAAGAGACCCAGTACTTC.

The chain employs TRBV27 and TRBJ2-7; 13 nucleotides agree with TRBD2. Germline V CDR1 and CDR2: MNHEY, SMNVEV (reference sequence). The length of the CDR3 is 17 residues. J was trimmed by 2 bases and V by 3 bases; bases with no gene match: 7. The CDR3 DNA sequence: TGTGCCAGCAGTTTCTTGGGACTAGCGGGAAAAACCTACGAGCAGTACTTC. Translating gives CASSFLGLAGKTYEQYF.

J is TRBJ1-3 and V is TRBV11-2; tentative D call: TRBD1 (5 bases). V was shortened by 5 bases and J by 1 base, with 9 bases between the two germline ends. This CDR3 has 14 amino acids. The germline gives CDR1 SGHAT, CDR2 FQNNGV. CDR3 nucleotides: TGTGCCAGCAGCGGGGCCCTTTCTGGAAACACCATATATTTT. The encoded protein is CASSGALSGNTIYF.

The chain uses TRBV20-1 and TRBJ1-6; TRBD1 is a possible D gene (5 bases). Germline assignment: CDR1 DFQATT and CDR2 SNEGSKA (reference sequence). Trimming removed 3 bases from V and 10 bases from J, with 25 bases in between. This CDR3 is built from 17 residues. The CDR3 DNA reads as TGCAGTGCTAGTAGGCCGGGACTAAAAGGCGCGCCCTCACCCCTCCACTTT. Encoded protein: CSASRPGLKGAPSPLHF.

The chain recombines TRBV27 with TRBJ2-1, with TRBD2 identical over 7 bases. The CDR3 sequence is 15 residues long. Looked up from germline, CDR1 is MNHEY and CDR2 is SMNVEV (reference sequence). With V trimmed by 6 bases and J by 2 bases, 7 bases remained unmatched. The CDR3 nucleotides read TGTGCCAGCAGAAGGGACTACCCCACCTACAATGAGCAGTTCTTC. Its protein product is CASRRDYPTYNEQFF.